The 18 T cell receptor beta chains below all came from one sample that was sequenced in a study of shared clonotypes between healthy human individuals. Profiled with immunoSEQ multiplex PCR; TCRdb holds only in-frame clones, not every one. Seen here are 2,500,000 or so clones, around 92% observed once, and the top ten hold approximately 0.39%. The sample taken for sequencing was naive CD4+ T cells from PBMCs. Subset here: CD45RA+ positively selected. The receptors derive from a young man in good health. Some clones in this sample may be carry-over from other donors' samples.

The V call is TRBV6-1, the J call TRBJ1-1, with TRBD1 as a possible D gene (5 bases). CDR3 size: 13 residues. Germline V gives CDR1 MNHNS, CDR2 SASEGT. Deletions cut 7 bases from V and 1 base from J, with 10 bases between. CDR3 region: CASIQAANTEAFF. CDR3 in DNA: TGTGCCAGCATACAGGCAGCGAACACTGAAGCTTTCTTT.

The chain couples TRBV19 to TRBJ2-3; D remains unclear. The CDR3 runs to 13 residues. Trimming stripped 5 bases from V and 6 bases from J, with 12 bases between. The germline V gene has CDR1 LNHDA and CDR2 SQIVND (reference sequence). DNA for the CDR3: TGTGCCAGTAGTTCTCGTCTAGGTGATACGCAGTATTTT. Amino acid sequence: CASSSRLGDTQYF.

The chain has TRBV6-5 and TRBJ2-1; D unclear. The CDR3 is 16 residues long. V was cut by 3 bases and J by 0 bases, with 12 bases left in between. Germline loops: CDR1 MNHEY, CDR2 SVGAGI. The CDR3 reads CASSYVGHPSYNEQFF. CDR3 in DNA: TGTGCCAGCAGTTATGTAGGGCATCCCTCCTACAATGAGCAGTTCTTC.

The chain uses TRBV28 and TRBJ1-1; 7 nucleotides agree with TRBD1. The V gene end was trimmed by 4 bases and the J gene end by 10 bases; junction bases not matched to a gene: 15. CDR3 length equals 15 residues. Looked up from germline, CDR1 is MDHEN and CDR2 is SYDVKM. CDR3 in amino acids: CASSSPTTRDSRAFF. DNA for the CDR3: TGTGCCAGCAGTTCACCAACCACTAGGGACAGCCGAGCTTTCTTT.

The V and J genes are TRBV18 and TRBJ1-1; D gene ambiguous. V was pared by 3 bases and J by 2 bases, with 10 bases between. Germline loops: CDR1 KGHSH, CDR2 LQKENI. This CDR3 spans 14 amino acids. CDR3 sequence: CASSPVAGNTEAFF. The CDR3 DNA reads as TGTGCCAGCTCACCCGTCGCAGGAAACACTGAAGCTTTCTTT.

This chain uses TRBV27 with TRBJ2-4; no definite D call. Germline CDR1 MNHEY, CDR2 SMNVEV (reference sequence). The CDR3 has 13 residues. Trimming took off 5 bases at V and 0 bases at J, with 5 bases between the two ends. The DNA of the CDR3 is TGTGCCAGCAGTCCAATAGCCAAAAACATTCAGTACTTC. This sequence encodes CASSPIAKNIQYF.

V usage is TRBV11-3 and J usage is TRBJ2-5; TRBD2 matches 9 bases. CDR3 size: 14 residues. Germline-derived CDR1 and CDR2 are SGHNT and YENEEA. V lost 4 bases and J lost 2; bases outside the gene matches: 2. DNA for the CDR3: TGTGCCAGCAGCTCGCGGGGGGGACAAGAGACCCAGTACTTC. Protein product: CASSSRGGQETQYF.

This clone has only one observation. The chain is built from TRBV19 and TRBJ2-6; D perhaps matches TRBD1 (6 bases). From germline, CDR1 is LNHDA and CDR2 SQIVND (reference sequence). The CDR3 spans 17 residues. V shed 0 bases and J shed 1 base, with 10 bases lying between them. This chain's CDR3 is CASSIDLGGSGANVLTF. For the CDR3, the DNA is TGTGCCAGTAGTATAGATCTAGGGGGATCTGGGGCCAACGTCCTGACTTTC.

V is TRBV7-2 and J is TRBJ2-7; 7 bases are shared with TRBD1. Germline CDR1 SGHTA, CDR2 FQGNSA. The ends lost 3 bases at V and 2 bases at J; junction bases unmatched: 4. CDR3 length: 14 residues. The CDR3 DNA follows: TGTGCCAGCAGCTTTCCCGGGACAGCCTACGAGCAGTACTTC. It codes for CASSFPGTAYEQYF.

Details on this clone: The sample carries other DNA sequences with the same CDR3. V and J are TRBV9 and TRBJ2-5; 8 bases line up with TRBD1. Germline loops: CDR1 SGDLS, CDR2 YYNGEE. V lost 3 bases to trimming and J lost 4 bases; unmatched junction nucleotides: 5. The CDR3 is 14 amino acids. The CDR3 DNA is TGTGCCAGCAGCGCAGGACAGGGAGGAGAGACCCAGTACTTC. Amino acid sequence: CASSAGQGGETQYF.

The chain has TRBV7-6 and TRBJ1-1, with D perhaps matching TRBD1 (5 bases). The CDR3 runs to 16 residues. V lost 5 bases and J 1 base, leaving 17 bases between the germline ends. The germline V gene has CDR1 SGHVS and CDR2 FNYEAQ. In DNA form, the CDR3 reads TGTGCCAGCAGCCCCCGGGGGGGGATCGGGAACACTGAAGCTTTCTTT. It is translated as CASSPRGGIGNTEAFF.

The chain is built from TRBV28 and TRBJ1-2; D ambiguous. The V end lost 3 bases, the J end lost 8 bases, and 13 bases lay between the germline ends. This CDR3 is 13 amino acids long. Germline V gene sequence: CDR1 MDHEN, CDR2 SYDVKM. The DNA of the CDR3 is TGTGCCAGCAGTTTCTCCGGGGTAAGAGGCTACACCTTC. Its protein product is CASSFSGVRGYTF.

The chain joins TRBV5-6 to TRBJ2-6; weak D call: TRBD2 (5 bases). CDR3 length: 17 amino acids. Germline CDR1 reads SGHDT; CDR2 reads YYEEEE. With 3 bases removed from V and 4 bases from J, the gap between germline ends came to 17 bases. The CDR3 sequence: CASSSQASGSGANVLTF. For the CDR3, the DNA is TGTGCCAGCAGCTCCCAAGCGTCGGGGTCCGGGGCCAACGTCCTGACTTTC. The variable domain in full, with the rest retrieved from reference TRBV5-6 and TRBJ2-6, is DAGVTQSPTHLIKTRGQQVTLRCSPKSGHDTVSWYQQALGQGPQFIFQYYEEEERQRGNFPDRFSGHQFPNYSSELNVNALLLGDSALYLCASSSQASGSGANVLTFGAGSRLTVL.

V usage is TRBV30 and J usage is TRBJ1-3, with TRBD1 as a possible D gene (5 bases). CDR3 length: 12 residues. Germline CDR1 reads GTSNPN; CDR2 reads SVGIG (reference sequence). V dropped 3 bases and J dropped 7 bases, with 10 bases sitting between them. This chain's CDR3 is CAWRRGTNTIYF. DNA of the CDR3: TGTGCCTGGAGGAGGGGAACGAACACCATATATTTT.

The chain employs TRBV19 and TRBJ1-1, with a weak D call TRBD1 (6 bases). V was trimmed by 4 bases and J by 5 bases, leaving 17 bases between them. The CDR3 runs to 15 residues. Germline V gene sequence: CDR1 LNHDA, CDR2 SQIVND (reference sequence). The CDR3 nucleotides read TGTGCCAGTAGTACCAGGGGCGCCGAGGGAACTGAAGCTTTCTTT. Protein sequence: CASSTRGAEGTEAFF. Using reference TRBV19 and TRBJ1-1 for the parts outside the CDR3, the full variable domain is DGGITQSPKYLFRKEGQNVTLSCEQNLNHDAMYWYRQDPGQGLRLIYYSQIVNDFQKGDIAEGYSVSREKKESFPLTVTSAQKNPTAFYLCASSTRGAEGTEAFFGQGTRLTVV.

The CDR3 DNA is TGCGCCAGCAGCCAATCGCGTCTGGCAGGGGCAGATGCAGATACGCAGTATTTT. Protein: CASSQSRLAGADADTQYF. This chain links TRBV4-1 with TRBJ2-3, with D maybe TRBD1 (6 bases). V shed 2 bases and J shed 4 bases, with 22 bases lying between them. CDR3 size: 18 residues. Germline CDR1 and CDR2: MGHRA and YSYEKL.

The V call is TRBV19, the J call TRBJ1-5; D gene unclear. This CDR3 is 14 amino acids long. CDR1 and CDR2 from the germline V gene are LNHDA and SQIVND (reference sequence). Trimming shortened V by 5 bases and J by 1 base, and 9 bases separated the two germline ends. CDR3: CASSWQSSNQPQHF. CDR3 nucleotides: TGTGCCAGTAGTTGGCAGTCGAGCAATCAGCCCCAGCATTTT.

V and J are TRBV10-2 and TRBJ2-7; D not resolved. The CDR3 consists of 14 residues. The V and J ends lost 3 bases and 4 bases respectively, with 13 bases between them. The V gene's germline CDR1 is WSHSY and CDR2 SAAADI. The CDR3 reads CASSDVGSWYEQYF. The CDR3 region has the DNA TGCGCCAGCAGTGATGTTGGTAGTTGGTACGAGCAGTACTTC.